The rows below give T cell receptor beta chains drawn from one sample of a study of CXCR3-negative and CXCR3-positive naive CD8 T cells. With the 5' RACE reads reprocessed, TCRdb shows one record per CDR3 protein and no DNA. Its table records approximately 140,000 distinct CDR3 sequences. The sequencing input was naive CXCR3+ CD8+ T cells from blood. Every receptor here comes from a human donor in good health. Some clones in this sample may be carry-over from other donors' samples. CDR3s include the opening cysteine and the closing phenylalanine or tryptophan. Fields, in order: V gene, J gene, CDR3 protein.

TRBV29-1	TRBJ2-1	CSVAASGVNEQFF
TRBV4-3	TRBJ2-7	CASSQARPYEQYF
TRBV2	TRBJ2-3	CASSGAPRAGGLNTQYF
TRBV9	TRBJ2-3	CASSVRTSGTDTQYF
TRBV7-6	TRBJ1-1	CASSLVQGLGTEAFF
TRBV20-1	TRBJ1-5	CSANGQGNQPQHF
TRBV23-1	TRBJ2-5	CASSQSDRREETQYF
TRBV20-1	TRBJ2-1	CSARHRDRASGTPTSLNEQFF
TRBV4-3	TRBJ2-7	CASSQEWDRSYEQYF
TRBV5-1	TRBJ2-4	CASSMGGKNIQYF
TRBV5-1	TRBJ2-7	CASSVGQGIHEQYF
TRBV7-9	TRBJ2-2	CASSGLAGENTGELFF
TRBV12-3/TRBV12-4	TRBJ2-3	CASSFGVTDTQYF
TRBV5-1	TRBJ2-2	CASSPDSGQPGLAESSVTGELFF
TRBV12-3/TRBV12-4	TRBJ2-5	CASSLEDQLAETQYF
TRBV11-2	TRBJ2-7	CASSLSGTSGSYEQYF
TRBV12-3/TRBV12-4	TRBJ1-1	CASSLGASEAFF
TRBV5-4	TRBJ2-7	CASSLGLAKYEQYF
TRBV7-9	TRBJ1-2	CASSSRTGPSALYGYTF
TRBV29-1	TRBJ1-1	CSVATQDSDLNTEAFF
TRBV6-2/TRBV6-3	TRBJ1-5	CASTTRGDRFDHQPQHF
TRBV20-1	TRBJ2-1	CSARGAGENEQFF
TRBV7-6	TRBJ2-1	CASSLYPSLSGLREQFF
TRBV11-2	TRBJ2-1	CASSLSGFGDRDEQFF
TRBV27	TRBJ2-7	CASSFQQGQAYEQYF
TRBV5-6	TRBJ2-7	CASSLGGQEQYF
TRBV7-6	TRBJ2-2	CASSQDSYTNTGELFF
TRBV15	TRBJ2-2	CATSRDWQGVKTGELFF
TRBV29-1	TRBJ1-2	CSVRDSANYGYTF
TRBV12-3/TRBV12-4	TRBJ1-5	CASSLYEGGEQPQHF
TRBV20-1	TRBJ2-7	CSAADSEGAVSYEQYF
TRBV28	TRBJ2-7	CASSWRIESISYEQYF
TRBV30	TRBJ2-3	CAWVRGLLTDTQYF
TRBV14	TRBJ2-7	CASSPRTAWGMHEQYF
TRBV29-1	TRBJ1-1	CSVRGGTEAFF
TRBV12-3/TRBV12-4	TRBJ1-2	CASRQGSVGYTF
TRBV29-1	TRBJ2-1	CSVEAHHRTRLPEQFF
TRBV29-1	TRBJ2-2	CSVTGQGTTGELFF
TRBV3-1	TRBJ1-6	CASSQDLRNSYNSPLHF
TRBV29-1	TRBJ2-1	CSVSRGGEQFF
TRBV5-4	TRBJ1-5	CASSLRNRRSNQPQHF
TRBV3-1	TRBJ2-2	CASSGNGLNTGELFF
TRBV5-1	TRBJ2-7	CASSEDSSYEQYF
TRBV9	TRBJ1-2	CASSSPMGTAVYGYTF
TRBV19	TRBJ2-3	CASSPGQFPDTQYF
TRBV5-6	TRBJ2-3	CASSLGSTGGTDTQYF
TRBV20-1	TRBJ1-1	CSAKMRMNTEAFF
TRBV2	TRBJ2-1	CATLLSSSYNEQFF
TRBV14	TRBJ2-2	CASSQVTGIPGELFF
TRBV9	TRBJ2-7	CASSVGGAAACEQYF
TRBV5-1	TRBJ2-5	CASSLDLTGEETQYF
TRBV29-1	TRBJ2-7	CSVREQGSYEQYF
TRBV28	TRBJ2-7	CASLDSSYEQYF
TRBV27	TRBJ2-7	CASSLGAFGEQYF
TRBV7-9	TRBJ2-2	CASSSPPSDINTGELFF
TRBV5-1	TRBJ1-1	CASSLATGDTGAFF
TRBV25-1	TRBJ2-7	CASQGLSSYEQYF
TRBV20-1	TRBJ2-1	CSARGTSGVNEQFF
TRBV20-1	TRBJ2-7	CSATWELQPYEQYF